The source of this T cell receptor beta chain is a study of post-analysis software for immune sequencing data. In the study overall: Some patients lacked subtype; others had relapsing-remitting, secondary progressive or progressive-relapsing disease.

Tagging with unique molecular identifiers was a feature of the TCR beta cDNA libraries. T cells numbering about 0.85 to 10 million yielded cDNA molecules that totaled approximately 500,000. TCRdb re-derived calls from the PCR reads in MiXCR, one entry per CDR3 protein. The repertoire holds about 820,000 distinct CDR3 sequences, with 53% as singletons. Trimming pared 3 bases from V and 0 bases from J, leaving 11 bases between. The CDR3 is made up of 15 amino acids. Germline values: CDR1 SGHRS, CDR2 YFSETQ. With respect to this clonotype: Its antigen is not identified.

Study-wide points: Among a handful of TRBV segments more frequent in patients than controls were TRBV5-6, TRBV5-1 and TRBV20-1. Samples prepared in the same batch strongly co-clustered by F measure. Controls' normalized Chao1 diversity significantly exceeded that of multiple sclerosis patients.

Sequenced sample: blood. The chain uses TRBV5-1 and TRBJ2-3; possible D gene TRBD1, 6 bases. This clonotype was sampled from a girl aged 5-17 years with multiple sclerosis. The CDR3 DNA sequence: TGCGCCAGCAGCTACTACACAGGGAGCACAGATACGCAGTATTTT. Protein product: CASSYYTGSTDTQYF. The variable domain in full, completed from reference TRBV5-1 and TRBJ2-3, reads KAGVTQTPRYLIKTRGQQVTLSCSPISGHRSVSWYQQTPGQGLQFLFEYFSETQRNKGNFPGRFSGRQFSNSRSEMNVSTLELGDSALYLCASSYYTGSTDTQYFGPGTRLTVL.